There are a few counts of the clone carrying this TCR beta chain. Its antigen is as yet unknown. A single record per CDR3 protein comes from TCRdb applying MiXCR to the RT-PCR reads. The data contain about 480,000 distinct CDR3 sequences, about 25% of them seen just once; the ten biggest clones take up 1.5% to 2%. The CDR3 spans 15 residues. Looked up from germline, CDR1 is SGDLS and CDR2 is YYNGEE. V was trimmed by 3 bases and J by 7 bases, leaving 16 bases between them. This sample was included in a study of response to subunit inactivated influenza vaccine. Notes on the study in general: Each seasonal influenza vaccination, the authors suggested, recruits few new T cells.

Sequencing used CD4+ T cells sorted from PBMCs, obtained roughly 5 days after vaccination. The TCR originated in a man in his fifties who received an inactivated influenza vaccine. The J gene is TRBJ2-2, the V gene TRBV9, with D maybe TRBD2 (5 bases). CDR3 amino acids: CASSDGRVLGGELFF. The CDR3 DNA is TGTGCCAGCAGCGATGGGCGGGTCCTAGGCGGGGAGCTGTTTTTT.